The 21 T cell receptor beta chains below come from one sample, sequenced in a study of blood T cell repertoires in COVID-19 (dated by TCRdb to 2019 to 2021). Preparation of the library involved the immunoSEQ multiplex PCR assay. TCRdb's version of the immuneACCESS table is confined to in-frame rearrangements and falls short of the full clone set. An unresolved V gene accounts for under half of the shortfall where checked; the remainder is of unknown origin. The sample table shows about 370,000 clones, and approximately 90% are seen once. The top ten hold 1% of the sample. The sequencing input was PBMCs or T cells enriched from blood (not recorded which). All receptors come from a man aged 18 to 30 who had recovered from COVID-19.

The genes are TRBV27 and TRBJ1-4, with a possible D match to TRBD1 (6 bases). Per germline, CDR1 MNHEY and CDR2 SMNVEV (reference sequence). With 3 bases removed from V and 2 bases from J, the gap between germline ends came to 7 bases. The CDR3 is 14 residues long. For the CDR3, the DNA is TGTGCCAGCAGTTTTCAGGGGACTAATGAAAAACTGTTTTTT. This translates into CASSFQGTNEKLFF.

This chain connects TRBV10-3 to TRBJ1-4; the match to TRBD1 covers 7 bases. The length of the CDR3 is 15 residues. Trimming took 2 bases from V and 0 from J; bases not matched to a gene: 0. The germline gives CDR1 ENHRY, CDR2 SYGVKD. For the CDR3, the DNA is TGTGCCATCAGTGAGACAGGGGCAACTAATGAAAAACTGTTTTTT. As protein: CAISETGATNEKLFF.

On this clone itself: This sample includes further DNA sequences coding for the same CDR3. The chain joins TRBV2 to TRBJ1-1, with D maybe TRBD1 (6 bases). CDR1 and CDR2 from the germline V gene are SNHLY and FYNNEI. The CDR3 spans 13 residues. Trimming took 5 bases from V and 2 from J, leaving 9 bases between them. The CDR3 sequence: CASSQGRNTEAFF. In DNA, the CDR3 is TGTGCCAGCAGTCAGGGGCGCAACACTGAAGCTTTCTTT.

This chain uses TRBV2 with TRBJ2-1; 8 bases agree with TRBD2. V trimming: 7 bases; J trimming: 0 bases; junction bases outside the gene matches: 5. From germline, CDR1 is SNHLY and CDR2 FYNNEI. CDR3 length equals 15 residues. The CDR3: CASTLSGASYNEQFF. CDR3 coding DNA: TGTGCCAGCACCCTTAGCGGGGCCTCCTACAATGAGCAGTTCTTC.

This rearrangement joins TRBV7-8 to TRBJ2-7, with D possibly TRBD1 on 5 matching bases. The CDR3 totals 16 residues. In germline, CDR1 is SGHVS, CDR2 FQNEAQ. V lost 1 base, J lost 0 bases, and 13 bases lay in between. CDR3 sequence (DNA): TGTGCCAGCAGCTTAGTCAGTGGGGCCAGCTCCTACGAGCAGTACTTC. Translation: CASSLVSGASSYEQYF.

This sequence joins TRBV27 and TRBJ2-6, with D unresolved. Germline CDR1 and CDR2: MNHEY and SMNVEV (reference sequence). V lost 5 bases, J lost 1 base, and 9 bases lay in between. The CDR3 runs to 15 residues. CDR3 in amino acids: CASSVFLSGANVLTF. The CDR3 coding sequence is TGTGCCAGCAGTGTCTTCCTTTCTGGGGCCAACGTCCTGACTTTC.

The chain is built from TRBV6-5 and TRBJ1-2; a weak D match, TRBD1 (5 bases). Trimming pared 6 bases from V and 4 bases from J, leaving 15 bases between. This CDR3 has 14 residues. CDR1 is MNHEY, CDR2 SVGAGI, per germline. The CDR3 nucleotides are TGTGCCAGCAGCCTACAGGATCTTGGCTATGGCTACACCTTC. Translation: CASSLQDLGYGYTF.

This chain joins TRBV6-2 or TRBV6-3 and TRBJ1-1, with TRBD1 identical over 9 bases. V dropped 7 bases and J dropped 5; count of bases not matched to a gene: 8. In germline, CDR1 is MNHEY, CDR2 SVGEGT. The CDR3 consists of 14 residues. CDR3 residues: CASIPDRGETEAFF. Here the CDR3 DNA reads TGTGCCAGCATCCCGGACAGGGGCGAAACTGAAGCTTTCTTT.

V usage is TRBV29-1 and J usage is TRBJ1-2; perhaps TRBD1 as D (5 bases). The CDR3 spans 13 residues. Germline V gives CDR1 SQVTM, CDR2 ANQGSEA. V lost 7 bases and J lost 8, with 20 bases in between. The CDR3 region is CSATGLPHGGYTF. The CDR3, as DNA: TGCAGCGCTACGGGACTCCCCCACGGGGGCTACACCTTC.

The chain uses TRBV18 and TRBJ1-2; tentative D call: TRBD1 (5 bases). V was clipped by 3 bases and J by 3 bases, with 14 bases between them. The CDR3 runs to 15 residues. Germline CDR1 is KGHSH and CDR2 is LQKENI. The chain's CDR3 is CASSPPGKAYYGYTF. The CDR3, as DNA: TGTGCCAGCTCACCTCCAGGGAAAGCCTACTATGGCTACACCTTC. Full variable domain (outside the CDR3, taken from reference TRBV18 and TRBJ1-2): NAGVMQNPRHLVRRRGQEARLRCSPMKGHSHVYWYRQLPEEGLKFMVYLQKENIIDESGMPKERFSAEFPKEGPSILRIQQVVRGDSAAYFCASSPPGKAYYGYTFGSGTRLTVV.

V and J are TRBV7-9 and TRBJ1-6; the match to TRBD1 covers 7 bases. Trimming removed 4 bases from V and 3 bases from J; junction bases left unmatched: 6. This CDR3 has 16 residues. Germline CDR1 reads SEHNR; CDR2 reads FQNEAQ (reference sequence). The CDR3 region is CASSSRAGGYNSPLHF. The CDR3 DNA is TGTGCCAGCAGCTCGAGGGCAGGGGGCTATAATTCACCCCTCCACTTT.

This chain joins TRBV14 and TRBJ2-7, with 11 bases that match TRBD1. With 4 bases clipped from V and 6 bases from J, the junction kept 5 bases outside the gene matches. Germline V lookup: CDR1 SGHDN, CDR2 FVKESK. The CDR3 consists of 14 residues. CDR3 sequence reads: CASSPRTGGGEQYF. CDR3 in DNA: TGTGCCAGCAGCCCCCGGACAGGGGGCGGCGAGCAGTACTTC.

V gene TRBV7-3 combines with J gene TRBJ2-2; 8 bases agree with TRBD2. The V gene's germline CDR1 is SGHTA and CDR2 FQGTGA. V shed 5 bases, J shed 5 bases, and the junction held 13 bases outside the gene matches. This CDR3 region has 17 residues. CDR3 in amino acids: CASSPRGGPEVTGELFF. CDR3 DNA sequence: TGTGCCAGCAGCCCCCGCGGGGGGCCCGAGGTGACCGGGGAGCTGTTTTTT.

This rearrangement joins TRBV5-8 to TRBJ2-3; D ambiguous. The V end lost 6 bases, the J end lost 0 bases, and 11 bases lay between the germline ends. Germline V gene data show CDR1 as SGHTS and CDR2 as YDEGEE. The CDR3 consists of 14 residues. The CDR3 coding sequence is TGTGCCAGCACCCTGGAGCGAAGCACAGATACGCAGTATTTT. Translation: CASTLERSTDTQYF.

The chain recombines TRBV5-4 with TRBJ2-7; TRBD1 aligns across 10 bases. With V trimmed by 7 bases and J by 3 bases, 7 bases remained unmatched. This CDR3 region has 14 residues. Germline CDR1 and CDR2: SGHNT and YYREEE (reference sequence). The DNA for the CDR3 is TGTGCCAGCTCCCCGGACAGGGGGGTCTACGAGCAGTACTTC. This sequence encodes CASSPDRGVYEQYF.

With regard to this clone: This specimen includes other DNA sequences encoding the same CDR3. The chain couples TRBV6-5 to TRBJ1-2; 7 bases fit TRBD1. This CDR3 has 13 residues. V shed 6 bases, J shed 3 bases, and the junction held 4 bases outside the gene matches. CDR1 is MNHEY, CDR2 SVGAGI, per germline. CDR3 sequence: CASRPGTDYGYTF. CDR3 nucleotide sequence: TGTGCCAGCAGGCCCGGGACAGACTATGGCTACACCTTC.

The chain couples TRBV7-2 to TRBJ1-6; TRBD1 agrees at 8 bases. The germline V gene encodes CDR1 SGHTA and CDR2 FQGNSA. The CDR3 is made up of 14 amino acids. Trimming at V came to 2 bases and at J to 7 bases, leaving 1 base not matched to a gene. The CDR3 protein is CASSLQGANSPLHF. In nucleotides, the CDR3 is TGTGCCAGCAGCTTACAGGGGGCGAATTCACCCCTCCACTTT.

This clone was seen a few times. The chain uses TRBV5-1 and TRBJ2-7; 8 nucleotides match TRBD1. The V gene end was trimmed by 4 bases and the J gene end by 0 bases; junction bases not matched to a gene: 6. The CDR3 has 15 residues. Germline V gene sequence: CDR1 SGHRS, CDR2 YFSETQ. This CDR3 is CASSLGQGHSYEQYF. DNA for the CDR3: TGCGCCAGCAGCCTCGGACAGGGCCACTCCTACGAGCAGTACTTC. The whole variable domain, remainder taken from reference TRBV5-1 and TRBJ2-7, is KAGVTQTPRYLIKTRGQQVTLSCSPISGHRSVSWYQQTPGQGLQFLFEYFSETQRNKGNFPGRFSGRQFSNSRSEMNVSTLELGDSALYLCASSLGQGHSYEQYFGPGTRLTVT.

The gene calls are TRBV7-2 and TRBJ2-3, with D unclear. This CDR3 region has 15 residues. Germline CDR1 reads SGHTA; CDR2 reads FQGNSA. V lost 5 bases to trimming and J lost 0 bases, with 12 bases between them. The CDR3 region has the DNA TGTGCCAGCAGCCGGGTCGGGTATAGCACAGATACGCAGTATTTT. It is translated as CASSRVGYSTDTQYF.

The V and J genes are TRBV6-5 and TRBJ2-7; maybe TRBD2 (5 bases). The V and J ends lost 9 bases and 3 bases respectively, with 12 bases between them. This CDR3 has 12 amino acids. Germline values: CDR1 MNHEY, CDR2 SVGAGI. The CDR3 sequence is CASRTVNYEQYF. CDR3 nucleotides: TGTGCCAGTCGGACTGTAAACTACGAGCAGTACTTC.

The J gene is TRBJ1-4, the V gene TRBV28; 8 bases are a match to TRBD1. V shed 4 bases, J shed 5 bases, and the junction held 6 bases outside the gene matches. CDR1 is MDHEN, CDR2 SYDVKM, per germline. CDR3 size: 15 residues. The chain's CDR3 is CASSSSGTGNEKLFF. The CDR3 nucleotides read TGTGCCAGCAGTTCGTCCGGGACAGGCAATGAAAAACTGTTTTTT.